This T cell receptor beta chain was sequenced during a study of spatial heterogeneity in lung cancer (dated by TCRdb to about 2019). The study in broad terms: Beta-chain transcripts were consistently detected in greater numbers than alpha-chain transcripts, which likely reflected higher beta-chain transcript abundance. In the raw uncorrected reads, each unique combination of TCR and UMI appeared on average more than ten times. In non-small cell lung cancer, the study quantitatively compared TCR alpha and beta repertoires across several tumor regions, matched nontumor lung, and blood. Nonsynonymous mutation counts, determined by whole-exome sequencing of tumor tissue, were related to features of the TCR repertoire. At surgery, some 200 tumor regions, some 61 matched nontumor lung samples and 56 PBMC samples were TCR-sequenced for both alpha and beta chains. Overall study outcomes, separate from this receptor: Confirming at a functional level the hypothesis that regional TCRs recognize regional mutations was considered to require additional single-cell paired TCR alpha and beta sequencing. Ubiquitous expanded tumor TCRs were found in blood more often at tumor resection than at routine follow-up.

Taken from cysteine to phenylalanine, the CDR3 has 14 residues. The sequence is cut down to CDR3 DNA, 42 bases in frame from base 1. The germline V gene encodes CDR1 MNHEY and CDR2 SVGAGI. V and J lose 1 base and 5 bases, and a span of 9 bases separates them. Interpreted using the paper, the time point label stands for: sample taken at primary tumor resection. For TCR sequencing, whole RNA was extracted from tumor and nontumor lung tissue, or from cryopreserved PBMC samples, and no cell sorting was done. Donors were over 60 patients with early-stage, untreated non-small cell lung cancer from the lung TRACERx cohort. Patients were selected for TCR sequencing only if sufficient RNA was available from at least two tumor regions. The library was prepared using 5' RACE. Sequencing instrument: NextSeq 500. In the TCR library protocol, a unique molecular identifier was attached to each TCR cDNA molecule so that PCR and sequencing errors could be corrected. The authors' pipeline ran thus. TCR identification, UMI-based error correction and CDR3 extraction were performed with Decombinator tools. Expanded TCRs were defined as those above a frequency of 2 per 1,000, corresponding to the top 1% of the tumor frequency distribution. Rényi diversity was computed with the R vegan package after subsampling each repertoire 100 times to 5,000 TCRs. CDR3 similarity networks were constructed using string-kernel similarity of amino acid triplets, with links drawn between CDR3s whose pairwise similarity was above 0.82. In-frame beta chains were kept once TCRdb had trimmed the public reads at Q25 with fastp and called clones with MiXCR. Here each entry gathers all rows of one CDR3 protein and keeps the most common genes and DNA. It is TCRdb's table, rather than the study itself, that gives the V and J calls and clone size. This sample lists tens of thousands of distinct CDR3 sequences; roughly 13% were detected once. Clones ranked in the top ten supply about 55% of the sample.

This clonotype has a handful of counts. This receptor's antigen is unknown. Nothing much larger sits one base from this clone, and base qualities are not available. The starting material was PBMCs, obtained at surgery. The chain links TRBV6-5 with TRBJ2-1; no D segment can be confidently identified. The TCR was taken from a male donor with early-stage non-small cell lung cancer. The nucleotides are TGTGCCAGCAGTTACTTCGCTGGGGACAATGAGCAGTTCTTC. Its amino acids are CASSYFAGDNEQFF.